A selection of T cell receptor beta chains follows, all from one sample in a study of blood T cell repertoires in COVID-19. Repertoires were generated with immunoSEQ multiplex PCR, while TCRdb's copy carries only in-frame clones and drops some. The sample contains about 97,000 clones, around nine tenths of which appear only once. Sequenced material: peripheral blood. The receptors here all came from a man aged 55 to 70 with acute or convalescent COVID-19. Both conserved end residues are part of each CDR3. The D gene is left open where the match is weak. Clone size is not always given. Where it is, it says once, few, many or a class for expanded clones.

j_call v_call clone_size d_call cdr3_length cdr3_nt cdr3_aa
TRBJ2-1 TRBV24-1 . TRBD1 16 TGTGCCACCAGTGATTCTGGGACAGGGGATGGCAATGAGCAGTTCTTC CATSDSGTGDGNEQFF
TRBJ1-2 TRBV5-6 . TRBD1 13 TGTGCCAGCAGTCGAAGGGGGCGCGGTGGCTACACCTTC CASSRRGRGGYTF
TRBJ2-2 TRBV28 . TRBD2 14 TGTGCCAGCCTGACTAGCTCGAACACCGGGGAGCTGTTTTTT CASLTSSNTGELFF
TRBJ1-1 TRBV12-3/TRBV12-4 . . 12 TGTGCCAGCAGTTTAGATATGTGGCGGGCTTTCTTT CASSLDMWRAFF
TRBJ1-3 TRBV5-1 . . 16 TGCGCCAGCAGCCTGGGGGCAGGGGTGTCTGGAAACACCATATATTTT CASSLGAGVSGNTIYF
TRBJ1-2 TRBV20-1 few . 11 TGCAGTGCTAATAATAACTATGGCTACACCTTC CSANNNYGYTF
TRBJ2-2 TRBV7-9 . TRBD1 14 TGTGCCAGCAGCTTAGTACAGGGGACCGGGGAGCTGTTTTTT CASSLVQGTGELFF
TRBJ1-4 TRBV7-2 . . 14 TGTGCCAGCAGCAGAGACAGAACTAATGAAAAACTGTTTTTT CASSRDRTNEKLFF
TRBJ1-1 TRBV6-5 once TRBD1 16 TGTGCCAGCAGTTACTCGAGGACAGGGGGACTTACTGAAGCTTTCTTT CASSYSRTGGLTEAFF
TRBJ2-2 TRBV5-1 . . 14 TGCGCCAGCAGCTCAGGGGAAAACACCGGGGAGCTGTTTTTT CASSSGENTGELFF
TRBJ2-3 TRBV5-4 . TRBD1 15 TGTGCCAGCAGCTTGCTACAGGGGGCAACAGATACGCAGTATTTT CASSLLQGATDTQYF
TRBJ2-2 TRBV4-1 . TRBD2 16 TGCGCCAGCAGCAAACTAGCGGCCCCGAACACCGGGGAGCTGTTTTTT CASSKLAAPNTGELFF
TRBJ1-1 TRBV28 . TRBD1 12 TGTGCCAGCAGTTTAGGGGACAGAGAAGCTTTCTTT CASSLGDREAFF
TRBJ1-2 TRBV9 few TRBD1 13 TGTGCCAGCAGCGACCGGACAGGGTCGGGCTACACCTTC CASSDRTGSGYTF
TRBJ1-2 TRBV28 . . 15 TGTGCCAGCAGTTTATCTCGGGGGGGGAACTATGGCTACACCTTC CASSLSRGGNYGYTF
TRBJ2-5 TRBV11-2 . TRBD1 15 TGTGCCAGCAGCATTAGGGGGCAGGGTGGGGAGACCCAGTACTTC CASSIRGQGGETQYF
TRBJ1-1 TRBV18 few . 14 TGTGCCAGCTCACCGCCCTGGCCGAACACTGAAGCTTTCTTT CASSPPWPNTEAFF
TRBJ1-2 TRBV5-1 . TRBD1 14 TGCGCCAGCAGCTTGGAGACAGGGAGCTATGGCTACACCTTC CASSLETGSYGYTF
TRBJ1-2 TRBV9 . . 16 TGTGCCAGCAGCGTAGCTCACCGGGGATGGGACTATGGCTACACCTTC CASSVAHRGWDYGYTF
TRBJ1-1 TRBV28 . . 13 TGTGCCAGCAGCCCAACACTGAACACTGAAGCTTTCTTT CASSPTLNTEAFF
TRBJ2-3 TRBV15 . . 16 TGTGCCACCAGCAGAGCTGGTGGGCACGTTGGGGATACGCAGTATTTT CATSRAGGHVGDTQYF
TRBJ1-4 TRBV7-9 . TRBD1 19 TGTGCCAGCAGCACATCTCGGGGACAGGGGCCCCCTTTCGATGAAAAACTGTTTTTT CASSTSRGQGPPFDEKLFF
TRBJ1-2 TRBV18 . . 15 TGTGCCAGCTCACCACCGGGCAGGGAGGCTTCTGGCTACACCTTC CASSPPGREASGYTF
TRBJ1-4 TRBV5-6 . . 14 TGTGCCAGCAGCGAGTGGGGGGCTAATGAAAAACTGTTTTTT CASSEWGANEKLFF
TRBJ1-5 TRBV19 once . 14 TGTGCCAGTAGTTCGTCAGGGGGCAATCAGCCCCAGCATTTT CASSSSGGNQPQHF
TRBJ1-1 TRBV12-3/TRBV12-4 . . 13 TGTGCCAGCAGGGACTCGTTAGGCACTGAAGCTTTCTTT CASRDSLGTEAFF
TRBJ1-1 TRBV2 . . 15 TGTGCCAGCAGTGATTTTAGGGAGGGGTACACTGAAGCTTTCTTT CASSDFREGYTEAFF
TRBJ1-2 TRBV6-4 . . 15 TGTGCCAGCAGTGTCGGAGGGCCGGGCGCCTATGGCTACACCTTC CASSVGGPGAYGYTF
TRBJ1-2 TRBV5-5 . . 18 TGTGCCAGCAGCTTGGACGGCCAAGTCATCCGCGGCAGCTATGGCTACACCTTC CASSLDGQVIRGSYGYTF
TRBJ2-5 TRBV5-6 . TRBD1 14 TGTGCCAGCAGATCCGACAGGGTGCAAGAGACCCAGTACTTC CASRSDRVQETQYF
TRBJ1-6 TRBV18 . TRBD1 14 TGTGCCAGCTCACTTGACAGGGTTGCTTCACCCCTCCACTTT CASSLDRVASPLHF
TRBJ2-2 TRBV30 . TRBD2 15 TGTGCCTGGAGTGTAGCGGGACTACACACCGGGGAGCTGTTTTTT CAWSVAGLHTGELFF
TRBJ1-5 TRBV15 . . 16 TGTGCCACCAGCAGAGATCCGGGGAGGAACAATCAGCCCCAGCATTTT CATSRDPGRNNQPQHF
TRBJ2-1 TRBV2 . TRBD1 16 TGTGCCAGCAAGCGAGTCTCAGGGGGCTTCTACAATGAGCAGTTCTTC CASKRVSGGFYNEQFF
TRBJ2-2 TRBV7-2 . . 14 TGTGCCAGCAGCTTAACAGCCATAACCGGGGAGCTGTTTTTT CASSLTAITGELFF
TRBJ1-2 TRBV25-1 . TRBD1 15 TGTGCCAGCAGCGTAGGAGGGGGCGACTACTATGGCTACACCTTC CASSVGGGDYYGYTF
TRBJ1-1 TRBV2 . TRBD1 14 TGTGCCAGCAGTAAAGTGACAGGGGACACTGAAGCTTTCTTT CASSKVTGDTEAFF
TRBJ2-2 TRBV6-5 . . 13 TGTGCCAGCACCCCGACAGGCACCGGGGAGCTGTTTTTT CASTPTGTGELFF
TRBJ1-1 TRBV5-1 . TRBD1 16 TGCGCCAGCAGCTTCTCCTTTCAGGGGGCCAACACTGAAGCTTTCTTT CASSFSFQGANTEAFF
TRBJ1-6 TRBV2 . TRBD1 15 TGTGCCATTCGAAAGACAGGGTTGAGGAATTCACCCCTCCACTTT CAIRKTGLRNSPLHF
TRBJ1-1 TRBV5-1 . TRBD1 15 TGCGCCAGCAGCGTGATGGGCAGGGGGGACACTGAAGCTTTCTTT CASSVMGRGDTEAFF
TRBJ2-5 TRBV6-6 . . 14 TGTGCCAGCAGTTACGGAGGTTACCAAGAGACCCAGTACTTC CASSYGGYQETQYF
TRBJ1-5 TRBV5-1 . . 15 TGCGCCAGCAGCTTGGAAGGAGTTAGCAATCAGCCCCAGCATTTT CASSLEGVSNQPQHF
TRBJ1-1 TRBV5-8 . . 14 TGTGCCAGCAGCCCCAGACAGAGGAACACTGAAGCTTTCTTT CASSPRQRNTEAFF
TRBJ2-3 TRBV5-1 once . 16 TGCGCCAGCAGCGATCGGGCCCCTAGAGGGCCAGATACGCAGTATTTT CASSDRAPRGPDTQYF
TRBJ1-1 TRBV6-5 . . 15 TGTGCCAGCAGAAAGGGGGGGGGATTGAACACTGAAGCTTTCTTT CASRKGGGLNTEAFF
TRBJ1-2 TRBV19 . TRBD1 15 TGTGCCAGTAGTAGGGGGACAGCCAGGGGCTATGGCTACACCTTC CASSRGTARGYGYTF
TRBJ1-6 TRBV19 once TRBD1 16 TGTGCCAGTAGAGGACAGGCTGCTCCGGATAATTCACCCCTCCACTTT CASRGQAAPDNSPLHF
TRBJ2-5 TRBV6-2/TRBV6-3 . TRBD2 15 TGTGCCAGCAGTTACTCCGGGACTAGCGCAGAGACCCAGTACTTC CASSYSGTSAETQYF